This paragraph covers one T cell receptor beta chain sequence. This record belongs to a study of T cell changes during pregnancy in multiple sclerosis. The data were produced by immunoSEQ multiplex PCR, yet TCRdb's version contains in-frame clones alone and is incomplete. Of roughly 69,000 clones in the sample, under 95% are singletons; the top ten hold more than 1.2%. The CDR3 runs to 14 residues. Germline CDR1 and CDR2: SNHLY and FYNNEI. V was cut by 9 bases and J by 3 bases, with 14 bases left in between. The sequence was obtained from a female donor with multiple sclerosis, enrolled in a pregnancy study. The material was peripheral blood, obtained in the third trimester of pregnancy. The chain carries TRBV2 and TRBJ2-2; tentatively, D is TRBD1 (5 bases). CDR3 in DNA: TGTGCCAGTAGGGCAGGGCCCGACACCGGGGAGCTGTTTTTT. It encodes CASRAGPDTGELFF.